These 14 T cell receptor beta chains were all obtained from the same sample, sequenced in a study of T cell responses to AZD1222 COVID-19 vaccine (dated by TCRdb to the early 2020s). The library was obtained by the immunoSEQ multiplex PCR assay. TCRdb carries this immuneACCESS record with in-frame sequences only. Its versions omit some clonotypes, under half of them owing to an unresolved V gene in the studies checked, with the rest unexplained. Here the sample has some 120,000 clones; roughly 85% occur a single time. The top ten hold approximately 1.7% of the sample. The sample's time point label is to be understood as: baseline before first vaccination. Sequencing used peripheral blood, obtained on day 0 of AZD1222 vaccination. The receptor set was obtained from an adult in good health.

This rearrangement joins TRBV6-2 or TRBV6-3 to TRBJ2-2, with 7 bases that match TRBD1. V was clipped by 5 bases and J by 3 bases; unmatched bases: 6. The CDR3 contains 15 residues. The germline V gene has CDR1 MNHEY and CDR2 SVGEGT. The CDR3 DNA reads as TGTGCCAGCAGTCGGGGCAGGGGGTACACCGGGGAGCTGTTTTTT. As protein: CASSRGRGYTGELFF.

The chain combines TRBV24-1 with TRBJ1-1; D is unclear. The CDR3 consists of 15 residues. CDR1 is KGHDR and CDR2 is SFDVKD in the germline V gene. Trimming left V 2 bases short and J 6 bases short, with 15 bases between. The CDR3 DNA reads TGTGCCACCAGTGATTCAAGGACGGGTGGGTCTGAAGCTTTCTTT. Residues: CATSDSRTGGSEAFF.

The CDR3 DNA follows: TGTGCCAGCAGAGGGATCTATGGCTACACCTTC. It translates to CASRGIYGYTF. The genes are TRBV27 and TRBJ1-2, with D uncertain. The length of the CDR3 is 11 residues. From germline, CDR1 is MNHEY and CDR2 SMNVEV (reference sequence). Trimming cost V 6 bases and J 4 bases, with 6 bases left between them.

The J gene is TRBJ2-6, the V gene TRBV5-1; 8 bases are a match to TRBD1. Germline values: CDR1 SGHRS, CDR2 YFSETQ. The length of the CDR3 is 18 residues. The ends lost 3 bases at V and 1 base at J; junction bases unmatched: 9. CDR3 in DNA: TGCGCCAGCAGCTCCCGGACAGGGACGATGTCTGGGGCCAACGTCCTGACTTTC. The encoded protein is CASSSRTGTMSGANVLTF.

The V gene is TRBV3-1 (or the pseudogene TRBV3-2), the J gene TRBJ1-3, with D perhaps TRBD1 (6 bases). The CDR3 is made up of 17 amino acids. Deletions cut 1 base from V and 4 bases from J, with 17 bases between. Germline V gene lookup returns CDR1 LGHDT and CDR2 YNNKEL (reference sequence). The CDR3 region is CASSQGLGRGDGNTIYF. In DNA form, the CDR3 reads TGTGCCAGCAGCCAAGGTTTGGGCAGGGGCGACGGAAACACCATATATTTT.

CDR3 sequence reads: CASSPRQTTDTQYF. The CDR3 nucleotides are TGTGCCAGCTCACCGAGGCAGACCACAGATACGCAGTATTTT. V and J are TRBV18 and TRBJ2-3; D remains unclear. Germline loops: CDR1 KGHSH, CDR2 LQKENI. V shed 3 bases and J shed 2 bases, with 9 bases lying between them. The CDR3 covers 14 residues.

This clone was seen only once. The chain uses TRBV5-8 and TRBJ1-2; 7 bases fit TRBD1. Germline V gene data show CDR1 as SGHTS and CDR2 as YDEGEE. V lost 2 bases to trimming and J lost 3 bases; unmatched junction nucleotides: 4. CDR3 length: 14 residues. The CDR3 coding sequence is TGTGCCAGCAGCTTTCAGGGGGGGTACTATGGCTACACCTTC. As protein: CASSFQGGYYGYTF.

CDR3 protein: CASSLTRQQFF. Written as DNA, the CDR3 is TGTGCCAGCAGCTTAACCCGGCAGCAGTTCTTC. The V and J genes are TRBV13 and TRBJ2-1, with D uncertain. V was clipped by 2 bases and J by 11 bases, with 7 bases between them. This CDR3 is 11 amino acids long. Germline loops: CDR1 PRHDT, CDR2 FYEKMQ (reference sequence).

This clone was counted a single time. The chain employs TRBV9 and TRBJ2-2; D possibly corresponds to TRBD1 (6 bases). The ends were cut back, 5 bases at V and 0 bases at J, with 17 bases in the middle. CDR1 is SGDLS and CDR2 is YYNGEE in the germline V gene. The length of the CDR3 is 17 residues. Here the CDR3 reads CASSPTGPRTNTGELFF. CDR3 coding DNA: TGTGCCAGCAGTCCTACAGGGCCCCGCACGAACACCGGGGAGCTGTTTTTT.

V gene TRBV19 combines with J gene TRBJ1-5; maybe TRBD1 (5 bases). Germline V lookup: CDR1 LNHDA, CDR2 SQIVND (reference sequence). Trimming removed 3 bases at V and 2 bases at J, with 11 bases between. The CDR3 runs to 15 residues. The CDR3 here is CASSMGREGNQPQHF. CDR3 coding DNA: TGTGCCAGTAGTATGGGCAGGGAGGGCAATCAGCCCCAGCATTTT. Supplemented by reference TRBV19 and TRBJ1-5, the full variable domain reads DGGITQSPKYLFRKEGQNVTLSCEQNLNHDAMYWYRQDPGQGLRLIYYSQIVNDFQKGDIAEGYSVSREKKESFPLTVTSAQKNPTAFYLCASSMGREGNQPQHFGDGTRLSIL.

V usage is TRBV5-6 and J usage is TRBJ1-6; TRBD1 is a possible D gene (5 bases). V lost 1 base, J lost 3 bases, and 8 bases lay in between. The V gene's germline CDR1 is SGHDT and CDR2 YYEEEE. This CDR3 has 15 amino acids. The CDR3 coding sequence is TGTGCCAGCAGCTTGAGACAGTTCTATAATTCACCCCTCCACTTT. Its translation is CASSLRQFYNSPLHF.

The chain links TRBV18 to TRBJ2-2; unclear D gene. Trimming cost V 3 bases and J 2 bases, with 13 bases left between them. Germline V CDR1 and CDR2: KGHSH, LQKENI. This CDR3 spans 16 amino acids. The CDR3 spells CASSPRSQRNTGELFF. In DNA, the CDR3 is TGTGCCAGCTCACCGAGGTCCCAGAGAAACACCGGGGAGCTGTTTTTT.

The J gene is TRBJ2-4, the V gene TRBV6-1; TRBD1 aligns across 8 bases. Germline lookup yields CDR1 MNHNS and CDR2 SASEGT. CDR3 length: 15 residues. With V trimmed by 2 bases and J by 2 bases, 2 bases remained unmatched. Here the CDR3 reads CASSEQGAPKNIQYF. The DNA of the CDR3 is TGTGCCAGCAGTGAACAGGGGGCACCCAAAAACATTCAGTACTTC.

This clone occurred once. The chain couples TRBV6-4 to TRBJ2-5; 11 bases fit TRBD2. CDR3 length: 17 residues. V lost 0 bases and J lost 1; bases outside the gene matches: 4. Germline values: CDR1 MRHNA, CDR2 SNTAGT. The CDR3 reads CASSDSRLAGTQETQYF. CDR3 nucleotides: TGTGCCAGCAGTGACTCCCGACTAGCGGGGACCCAAGAGACCCAGTACTTC.